The 7 T cell receptor beta chains presented below share a single source sample, sequenced in a study of control samples from healthy donors and cancer patients (dated by TCRdb to the early 2020s). Preparation of the library involved the immunoSEQ multiplex PCR assay. In TCRdb, the immuneACCESS table is reduced to in-frame sequences with V and J assigned. These tables do not hold every clone; where another copy was compared, an unresolved V gene accounts for under half, and the others remain unexplained. The sample includes roughly 100,000 clones, with roughly 91% observed a single time. About 18% of the sample is in the top ten clones. Sequencing was done on a sample of PBMCs. Receptor source: a man in his fifties or sixties with lung cancer.

The chain combines TRBV4-1 with TRBJ1-6; 7 bases are shared with TRBD1. From germline, CDR1 is MGHRA and CDR2 YSYEKL. The CDR3 spans 14 residues. V gave up 0 bases and J gave up 12 bases; unmatched junction bases: 5. CDR3 residues: CASSQERGPGPLHF. CDR3 bases: TGCGCCAGCAGCCAAGAAAGGGGGCCGGGACCCCTCCACTTT.

The chain has TRBV24-1 and TRBJ1-2, with 7 nucleotides matching TRBD1. The CDR3 loop spans 16 amino acids. Germline V gives CDR1 KGHDR, CDR2 SFDVKD. With 5 bases clipped from V and 8 bases from J, the junction kept 16 bases outside the gene matches. Here the CDR3 DNA reads TGTGCCACCAGTGGGACCGGGACAGACCGTTCTAGGGGCTACACCTTC. It is translated as CATSGTGTDRSRGYTF.

The genes are TRBV6-5 and TRBJ2-2; D uncertain. The CDR3 has 15 residues. V lost 1 base and J 1 base, leaving 7 bases between the germline ends. CDR1 and CDR2 from the germline V gene are MNHEY and SVGAGI. In DNA, the CDR3 is TGTGCCAGCAGTTACTTCGCAGGGAACACCGGGGAGCTGTTTTTT. Translated: CASSYFAGNTGELFF.

V usage is TRBV5-6 and J usage is TRBJ1-1, with unresolved D. The CDR3 extends over 13 amino acids. Trimming removed 0 bases at V and 8 bases at J, with 11 bases between. In germline, CDR1 is SGHDT, CDR2 YYEEEE. The CDR3 here is CASSLGARWEAFF. The CDR3 bases are TGTGCCAGCAGCTTGGGTGCCCGGTGGGAAGCTTTCTTT.

This chain connects TRBV4-2 to TRBJ2-1; the D gene is possibly TRBD2 (5 bases). In germline, CDR1 is LGHNA, CDR2 YNFKEQ. V lost 4 bases and J 1 base, leaving 17 bases between the germline ends. The CDR3 length is 17 residues. The CDR3 DNA follows: TGTGCCAGCAGCCGTCGGACTGCAGTTGCGTCCTACAATGAGCAGTTCTTC. It encodes CASSRRTAVASYNEQFF.

The chain couples TRBV3-1 (or the pseudogene TRBV3-2) to TRBJ1-4, with unresolved D. V lost 1 base to trimming and J lost 4 bases, with 7 bases between them. Germline V gives CDR1 LGHDT, CDR2 YNNKEL (reference sequence). This CDR3 is built from 14 residues. CDR3 sequence reads: CASSQVFLNEKLFF. The CDR3 coding sequence is TGTGCCAGCAGCCAAGTTTTCCTTAATGAAAAACTGTTTTTT.

The CDR3 loop reads CASSPSAGSSYNEQFF. The CDR3 DNA reads as TGTGCCAGCTCACCATCAGCGGGAAGCTCCTACAATGAGCAGTTCTTC. This rearrangement joins TRBV18 to TRBJ2-1; 7 bases match TRBD2. V lost 2 bases to trimming and J lost 0 bases; unmatched junction nucleotides: 4. The CDR3 runs to 16 residues. In germline, CDR1 is KGHSH, CDR2 LQKENI. The whole variable domain, remainder taken from reference TRBV18 and TRBJ2-1, is NAGVMQNPRHLVRRRGQEARLRCSPMKGHSHVYWYRQLPEEGLKFMVYLQKENIIDESGMPKERFSAEFPKEGPSILRIQQVVRGDSAAYFCASSPSAGSSYNEQFFGPGTRLTVL.